This TCR beta chain was captured by sequencing in a study of T cell responses to AZD1222 COVID-19 vaccine. Profiling relied on immunoSEQ multiplex PCR, and the TCRdb table lists in-frame clones only, not all of them. This table holds 90,000 to 150,000 clones, 85% to 90% found once. CDR3 length: 15 amino acids. Trimming took 3 bases from V and 1 from J; bases not matched to a gene: 4. The germline gives CDR1 KGHSH, CDR2 LQKENI. Specimen: peripheral blood, collected on day 0 of AZD1222 vaccination. The source is an adult in good health. The chain is built from TRBV18 and TRBJ2-3, with 7 bases that match TRBD1. CDR3 region: CASSPQDRGTDTQYF. The CDR3 DNA is TGTGCCAGCTCACCCCAAGACAGGGGCACAGATACGCAGTATTTT.